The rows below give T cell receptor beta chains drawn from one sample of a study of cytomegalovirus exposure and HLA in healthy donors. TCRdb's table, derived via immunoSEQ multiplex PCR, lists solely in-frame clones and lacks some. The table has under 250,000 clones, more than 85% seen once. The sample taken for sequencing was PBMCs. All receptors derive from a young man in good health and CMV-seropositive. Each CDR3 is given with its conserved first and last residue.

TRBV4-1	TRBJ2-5	CASSQEPTGKETQYF
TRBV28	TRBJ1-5	CASSSGTPRQPQHF
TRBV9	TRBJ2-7	CASSSSSPGQGIHEQYF
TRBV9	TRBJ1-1	CASSVSGTRYTEAFF
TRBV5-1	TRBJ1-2	CASSLRAEYGYTF
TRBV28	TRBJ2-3	CASSSRPGQGTDTQYF
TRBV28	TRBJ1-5	CASSLGRGRINQPQHF
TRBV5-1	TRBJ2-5	CASSLEGSGVQETQYF
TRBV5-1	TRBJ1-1	CASSLNPQMNTEAFF
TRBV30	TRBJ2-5	CAWRDHGLGQQETQYF
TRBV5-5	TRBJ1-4	CASSPPGQRRGEKLFF
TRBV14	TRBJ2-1	CASSQVPGSYNEQFF
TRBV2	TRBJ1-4	CASRRSVRVGEKLFF
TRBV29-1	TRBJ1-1	CSAMTDWTEAFF
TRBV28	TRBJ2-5	CASSFWQAQETQYF
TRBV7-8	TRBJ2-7	CASTGQEAVYEQYF
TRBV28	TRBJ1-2	CASSLKGNYGYTF
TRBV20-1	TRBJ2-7	CSVSDSYEQYF
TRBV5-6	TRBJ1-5	CASSKSTQPQHF
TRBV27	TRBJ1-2	CASSHGGNYGYTF
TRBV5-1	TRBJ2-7	CASSRGTSGEGEQYF
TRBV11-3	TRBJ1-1	CASSFQGPNTEAFF